This TCR beta chain was captured in a study of blood T cell repertoires in COVID-19 (TCRdb year 2020). For context, the study as a whole: Collaborator samples came from the United States, Italy and Spain and covered acute and convalescent phases of COVID-19. The dataset comprised deeply sampled blood TCRbeta repertoires from subjects exposed to, actively infected with, or recovered from COVID-19. The repertoires were made available in a free public database intended to serve as a resource for research on the immune response to SARS-CoV-2. The prospective study material was composed of cDNA or gDNA derived from T cells, B-cell-depleted T cells, or PBMCs. Sample metadata almost always included a de-identified subject ID, COVID-19 status, age in years and sex. Samples were obtained from the ongoing ImmuneRACE study (first 160 participants) and from about 1,300 subjects provided by 6 global collaborators. Where available, HLA class I and class II types were taken from metadata supplied by the sample provider and were not determined by assay-based typing. The research as a whole found: The amount of clinical and demographic metadata varied by source and participant and was provided uncurated.

One collaborating source in Seattle enrolled patients during active infection and followed them longitudinally through the course of disease. Collaborating institutions collected whole blood in K2EDTA tubes following their own protocols. For TCRbeta analysis, collaborators shipped samples as frozen whole blood, isolated PBMCs, or DNA extracted from either of those sample types. The immunoSEQ Assay, a bias-controlled multiplex PCR, was used to amplify TCRbeta CDR3 regions from genomic DNA. The paper's processing steps were these. Within the assay, amplification of reference gene primers was used to estimate how many nucleated cells each sample contained. To quantify the absolute abundance of each unique TCRbeta CDR3 rearrangement, sequence reads were collapsed and filtered. For each sample, productive Simpson clonality was calculated as the square root of Simpson's diversity index across productive rearrangements. TCRdb obtained this table from immuneACCESS and retained in-frame rearrangements with V and J assigned. These tables miss some clones; where compared with another copy, unresolved V genes account for less than half of the shortfall, and the remainder is unexplained. That table is the source of V, J and clone size, and D and trimming were worked out from the DNA. For this sample there are around 340,000 clones; roughly 89% appear just once. The ten most abundant clones make up 3% to 4% of the sample.

V and J are truncated by 2 bases and 3 bases respectively, leaving an intervening sequence of 10 bases. From the cysteine through the phenylalanine, the CDR3 covers 14 amino acids. Here the CDR3 DNA is all that survives: 42 bases in frame from base 1. As encoded in the germline V gene, CDR1 is KGHSH while CDR2 is LQKENI. Of note for this clone: The antigen it binds to is not known. The record has no base qualities; no much larger clone is one base away.

The specimen sequenced was peripheral blood. Recombination connected TRBV18 to TRBJ2-5, and the D gene may be TRBD1, 6 bases matching. This TCR came from a woman aged 60-75 years with COVID-19, enrolled during active disease. The CDR3 region: CASSPFPGEETQYF. In nucleotides, the sequence is TGTGCCAGCTCACCATTCCCAGGGGAAGAGACCCAGTACTTC.